These 25 T cell receptor beta chains came from one sample sequenced in a study of CD8+CD57+ T cells in acquired aplastic anemia. In patients chosen for sequencing, flow cytometry had shown CD8+CD57+ cell expansion. Genomic DNA provided the template from which TCR beta VDJ and CDR3 profiles were obtained. TCRdb analysed the reads with MiXCR anew, one entry per CDR3 protein. Of hundreds of thousands of distinct CDR3 sequences detected, roughly 80% appear once; the ten largest clones hold 35% to 50%. Sequencing used sorted CD4+, CD8+, or CD8+CD57+ T cells (not recorded which) from PBMCs. These receptors originate from a human donor with aplastic anemia.

Comments on this clonotype: The junction does not match germline at one end; this may be a read error. The CDR3 DNA follows: TGTGCTAGCAGTGTAGTGGTTACGAGCAGTACGCCGGGCTTT. Protein product: CASSVVVTSSTPGF. V and J are TRBV7-4 and TRBJ1-5; D is undetermined. Germline V gene lookup returns CDR1 SGHVT and CDR2 SQSDAQ. The CDR3 covers 14 residues.

This clonotype was detected many times. The chain combines TRBV6-5 with TRBJ1-1; unclear D gene. The CDR3 has 15 amino acids. Germline CDR1 and CDR2: MNHEY and SVGAGI. V lost 7 bases and J 3 bases, leaving 18 bases between the germline ends. The CDR3 protein is CASTMRIGMDTEAFF. The DNA of the CDR3 is TGTGCCAGCACCATGAGAATAGGGATGGACACTGAAGCTTTCTTT.

The V gene is TRBV6-2 or TRBV6-3, the J gene TRBJ1-6; 10 nucleotides align to TRBD1. The germline CDR1 and CDR2 sequences are MNHEY and SVGEGT. V trimming: 7 bases; J trimming: 9 bases; junction bases outside the gene matches: 6. The length of the CDR3 is 14 residues. The CDR3 sequence: CASISGTGVSPLHF. Written as DNA, the CDR3 is TGTGCCAGCATTTCCGGGACAGGGGTTTCACCCCTCCACTTT.

The chain uses TRBV9 and TRBJ2-1; 9 bases agree with TRBD2. CDR3 size: 16 residues. The V gene's germline CDR1 is SGDLS and CDR2 YYNGEE. The V segment lost 4 bases and the J segment 8 bases; nucleotides outside the gene matches: 13. The CDR3, as DNA: TGTGCCAGCAGCTTAGTAGGGGGCGGGGGGGGTGATGAGCAGTTCTTC. Its translation is CASSLVGGGGGDEQFF. Full variable domain (rest looked up from reference TRBV9 and TRBJ2-1): DSGVTQTPKHLITATGQRVTLRCSPRSGDLSVYWYQQSLDQGLQFLIQYYNGEERAKGNILERFSAQQFPDLHSELNLSSLELGDSALYFCASSLVGGGGGDEQFFGPGTRLTVL.

The J gene is TRBJ1-2, the V gene TRBV5-5; weak D call: TRBD1 (5 bases). CDR1 and CDR2 from the germline V gene are SGHKS and YYEKEE (reference sequence). The CDR3 extends over 14 amino acids. Trimming pared 3 bases from V and 3 bases from J, leaving 12 bases between. CDR3 coding DNA: TGTGCCAGCAGCTCGGGCGGGGCACACTATGGCTACACCTTC. Residues: CASSSGGAHYGYTF.

This clonotype was detected once. One junction end does not reproduce the germline sequence, and a read error may be involved. The chain carries TRBV7-3 and TRBJ2-3, with D tentatively TRBD1 (5 bases). The germline V gene encodes CDR1 SGHTA and CDR2 FQGTGA. The CDR3 extends over 14 amino acids. The CDR3 loop reads CASSPAAGPDTETF. The CDR3 nucleotides are TGTGCCAGCAGCCCCGCGGCAGGGCCTGACACAGAGACGTTT.

As to this clonotype: An end of the junction differs from the germline gene, which may be a read error. The chain employs TRBV7-2 and TRBJ2-6; D is uncertain. CDR3 size: 15 residues. Germline CDR1 is SGHTA and CDR2 is FQGNSA. The DNA for the CDR3 is TGTGCCAGCGGCCACTGGAGCACTGATGCCCACGTCCTTACTTTC. Protein sequence: CASGHWSTDAHVLTF.

This rearrangement joins TRBV11-1 to TRBJ2-3, with D perhaps TRBD2 (6 bases). Trimming cost V 0 bases and J 4 bases, with 20 bases left between them. The V gene's germline CDR1 is SGHAT and CDR2 FQDESV (reference sequence). The CDR3 is 18 residues long. The CDR3 bases are TGTGCCAGCAGCTTAGCGGGTAGCTACGGGGGTGGGGCAGATACGCAGTATTTT. This sequence encodes CASSLAGSYGGGADTQYF. The variable domain in full, completed from reference TRBV11-1 and TRBJ2-3, reads EAEVAQSPRYKITEKSQAVAFWCDPISGHATLYWYRQILGQGPELLVQFQDESVVDDSQLPKDRFSAERLKGVDSTLKIQPAELGDSAMYLCASSLAGSYGGGADTQYFGPGTRLTVL.

A word on this clonotype: Germline is not matched at one junction end, which may reflect a read error. CDR3 in DNA: TGTGCCAGCAGCTTAACTGGCTCCCCTTACAGTGAGCAGTTCTTC. Encoded protein: CASSLTGSPYSEQFF. V is TRBV7-2 and J is TRBJ2-1; D gene unclear. Germline V CDR1 and CDR2: SGHTA, FQGNSA. The CDR3 is made up of 15 amino acids.

This sequence joins TRBV11-3 and TRBJ2-1; 9 bases are a match to TRBD2. Germline CDR1 SGHNT, CDR2 YENEEA. The CDR3 has 16 amino acids. Trimming took 3 bases from V and 8 from J; bases not matched to a gene: 11. The CDR3 sequence: CASSFDRSGGIHEQFF. The CDR3 DNA reads TGTGCCAGCAGCTTTGATAGAAGCGGGGGGATCCATGAGCAGTTCTTC.

This clonotype has more than one count but fewer than ten. The genes are TRBV12-3 or TRBV12-4 and TRBJ1-2, with D hard to call. Trimming removed 3 bases at V and 4 bases at J, with 6 bases between. The CDR3 runs to 12 residues. In DNA, the CDR3 is TGTGCCAGCAGTTTGGAGGCCTATGGCTACACCTTC. Translated, it gives CASSLEAYGYTF.

This chain links TRBV7-2 with TRBJ1-1; D ambiguous. The CDR3 covers 13 residues. V was shortened by 6 bases and J by 0 bases, with 8 bases between the two germline ends. From germline, CDR1 is SGHTA and CDR2 FQGNSA. CDR3 in DNA: TGTGCCAGCAGACCGTTTTTGAACACTGAAGCTTTCTTT. Its translation is CASRPFLNTEAFF.

This chain connects TRBV7-6 to TRBJ2-3; 7 bases map to TRBD1. CDR3 length equals 18 residues. Trimming at V came to 5 bases and at J to 6 bases, leaving 20 bases not matched to a gene. The germline V gene encodes CDR1 SGHVS and CDR2 FNYEAQ. The CDR3 coding sequence is TGTGCCAGCAGCCTACGGGACAGCAAAGAGACGAACTACGATACGCAGTATTTT. Translating it yields CASSLRDSKETNYDTQYF.

In regard to this clonotype: The germline gene is not matched at one end of the junction; a read error may be the cause. This chain links TRBV7-2 with TRBJ2-3; no clear D. This CDR3 contains 11 residues. Germline V CDR1 and CDR2: SGHTA, FQGNSA. CDR3 protein: CASSADDTENF. The CDR3 nucleotides read TGTGCCAGCAGCGCCGATGATACCGAGAATTTT.

The chain is built from TRBV3-1 and TRBJ2-1; TRBD2 agrees at 11 bases. The CDR3 is made up of 18 amino acids. Germline loops: CDR1 LGHDT, CDR2 YNNKEL (reference sequence). V shed 4 bases and J 9 bases; nucleotides not matched to a gene: 17. The DNA of the CDR3 is TGTGCCAGCAGCCTTGACCGCTTAGCGGGGGGGCCTTGGAGTGAGCAGTTCTTC. This codes for CASSLDRLAGGPWSEQFF.

Note on this clonotype: Its ends do not fully match the called genes, so a read error is possible. J is TRBJ1-5 and V is TRBV2, with D hard to call. The CDR3 contains 14 residues. Germline CDR1 SNHLY, CDR2 FYNNEI. In DNA, the CDR3 is TGTGCCAGCAGTCAGTCGTATACCAATCAGCCCCATCATTTT. It codes for CASSQSYTNQPHHF.

The chain recombines TRBV9 with TRBJ2-1, with D possibly matching TRBD2 (5 bases). Germline V gives CDR1 SGDLS, CDR2 YYNGEE. V lost 7 bases and J lost 13, with 24 bases in between. The CDR3 length is 14 residues. CDR3 coding DNA: TGTGCCAGCGGAGGAGCTGGGAACACCAATTACCAGTTCTTC. It specifies CASGGAGNTNYQFF.

The V gene is TRBV11-1, the J gene TRBJ1-1, with D possibly matching TRBD1 (5 bases). Germline V gene sequence: CDR1 SGHAT, CDR2 FQDESV (reference sequence). The CDR3 spans 14 residues. Trimming took off 5 bases at V and 3 bases at J, with 13 bases between the two ends. Here the CDR3 DNA reads TGTGCCAGCAGCGAACGGTCGGGACACACTGAAGCTTTCTTT. Amino acid sequence: CASSERSGHTEAFF.

This sequence joins TRBV2 and TRBJ1-2; D gene uncertain. Germline V gives CDR1 SNHLY, CDR2 FYNNEI. The CDR3 is 12 residues long. V lost 7 bases and J 8 bases, leaving 14 bases between the germline ends. CDR3 nucleotide sequence: TGTGCCAGCATAGGTTCTACCCCCGGCTACACCTTC. Translation: CASIGSTPGYTF.

The V and J genes are TRBV2 and TRBJ2-3; D is uncertain. V lost 8 bases, J lost 4 bases, and 13 bases lay in between. Germline V gene sequence: CDR1 SNHLY, CDR2 FYNNEI. The CDR3 totals 13 residues. CDR3 protein: CASGDVGSDTQYF. For the CDR3, the DNA is TGTGCCAGCGGCGACGTGGGCTCAGATACGCAGTATTTT.

CDR3 bases: TGTGCCAGCAGCTTAGCGGCAGACCCTAATTCGCAGCTTCACTTT. This codes for CASSLAADPNSQLHF. The chain uses TRBV7-8 and TRBJ1-6, with unresolved D. Trimming took 0 bases from V and 19 from J, leaving 22 bases between them. The CDR3 extends over 15 amino acids. Germline loops: CDR1 SGHVS, CDR2 FQNEAQ.

Points on this clonotype: At one boundary the junction diverges from the germline segment, which might be a read error. The chain uses TRBV19 and TRBJ2-6; D gene ambiguous. In germline, CDR1 is LNHDA, CDR2 SQIVND (reference sequence). The CDR3 runs 14 residues. In DNA form, the CDR3 reads TGTGCCAGCAGTATCTTTAGGGGGGCCAACGTCCTGACTTTC. As protein: CASSIFRGANVLTF.

The chain recombines TRBV9 with TRBJ2-7; D gene ambiguous. This CDR3 has 15 residues. Trimming removed 0 bases at V and 1 base at J, with 11 bases between. Germline V gives CDR1 SGDLS, CDR2 YYNGEE. CDR3 residues: CASSVGGVPSYEQYF. DNA of the CDR3: TGTGCCAGCAGCGTAGGAGGAGTCCCTTCCTACGAGCAGTACTTC.

This clonotype was detected only a few times. No conserved phenylalanine or tryptophan ends this CDR3, so it is likely a read error. The limits of the CDR3 on the DNA are not certain, so only TCRdb's listed CDR3 is given. The chain is built from TRBV7-3 and TRBJ2-1; the listed D gene, TRBD2, was not tested against the DNA. The CDR3 numbers 13 amino acids, ends counted. Germline values: CDR1 SGHTA, CDR2 FQGTGA. This CDR3 is CASSLTKRGDYNE.

The chain joins TRBV7-8 to TRBJ2-7; TRBD1 matches at 7 bases. The V segment lost 4 bases and the J segment 9 bases; nucleotides outside the gene matches: 12. Looked up from germline, CDR1 is SGHVS and CDR2 is FQNEAQ. This CDR3 is built from 14 residues. CDR3 region: CASSSPGQFDWQYF. CDR3 bases: TGTGCCAGCAGCTCCCCGGGACAGTTCGACTGGCAGTACTTC.